The present entry profiles one T cell receptor beta chain with its context. Its antigen is not known. The CDR3 is 16 amino acids. V gave up 4 bases and J gave up 6 bases; unmatched junction bases: 11. In germline, CDR1 is SGHKS, CDR2 YYEKEE (reference sequence). The sample belongs to a study of T cell responses to AZD1222 COVID-19 vaccine. Study as a whole: Second-dose timings of about 4 or about 12 weeks were pooled.

Whole-study results and caveats: Spike-specific TCR breadth and depth were elevated following two AZD1222 doses. No repertoire was sampled before or during the peak T cell response, only after it. At 160-218 and 743-854, vaccine-associated CD4 TCRs were dominant, and they spanned spike.

Data came from immunoSEQ multiplex PCR; TCRdb stores just in-frame clones and leaves some out. This sample carries 95,000 to 100,000 clones, about nine tenths of them seen once, and the ten largest clones take 1% to 1.5%. The V call is TRBV5-5, the J call TRBJ2-1; 9 bases are shared with TRBD1. The sequences come from peripheral blood, collected on day 0 of AZD1222 vaccination. The receptor's source is an adult in good health. Written as DNA, the CDR3 is TGTGCCAGCAGCGGACCCGGGACAGGGTCTGGCAATGAGCAGTTCTTC. Translating gives CASSGPGTGSGNEQFF.